One and the same sample provided the 2 T cell receptor beta chains below, sequenced in a study of naive and memory T cell subsets. The beta constant-region primer was an equimolar mix of two oligonucleotides covering TRBC1 and TRBC2. TCRdb redid the calling of the UMI-ligation and nested PCR reads with MiXCR, one entry per CDR3 protein. The sample has 70,000 to 95,000 distinct CDR3 sequences, roughly 7% seen once; the top ten hold over 1.5%. The sequencing sample was made of central memory CD4+ T cells from blood. The receptors come from a human donor in good health.

Ten or more counts support this clonotype. The chain recombines TRBV12-3 or TRBV12-4 with TRBJ2-2; TRBD1 matches 8 bases. Trimming removed 8 bases from V and 1 base from J; junction bases left unmatched: 3. This CDR3 spans 14 amino acids. CDR3 nucleotide sequence: TGTGCCAGCGGGACAGGAGGGAACACCGGGGAGCTGTTTTTT. This sequence encodes CASGTGGNTGELFF.

This clonotype has ten or more counts. The chain has TRBV18 and TRBJ1-3; tentative D call: TRBD1 (5 bases). CDR3 size: 16 residues. Germline assignment: CDR1 KGHSH and CDR2 LQKENI. Trimming stripped 2 bases from V and 0 bases from J, with 11 bases between. CDR3: CASSPTGLNSGNTIYF. The CDR3 nucleotides are TGTGCCAGCTCACCAACAGGATTAAACTCTGGAAACACCATATATTTT. Together with reference TRBV18 and TRBJ1-3, the CDR3 gives the full variable domain: NAGVMQNPRHLVRRRGQEARLRCSPMKGHSHVYWYRQLPEEGLKFMVYLQKENIIDESGMPKERFSAEFPKEGPSILRIQQVVRGDSAAYFCASSPTGLNSGNTIYFGEGSWLTVV.